The clone carrying this T cell receptor (beta chain) was observed at least ten times. The antigen remains undetermined. TCRdb recomputed calls from the reads with MiXCR, one row per CDR3 protein. The sample records hundreds of thousands of distinct CDR3 sequences, approximately 24% being singletons. These data are taken from a study of T cell repertoires in cytomegalovirus infection. Across the whole study: Both CMV infection and a matching HLA type were indicated by public TCR beta signatures.

Study-wide results and limits: The ex vivo response showed dominance by HLA-C-restricted CMV-specific TCR beta clonotypes. Identification of carriers of CMV plus the relevant HLA was performed using cumulative public TCR beta family frequency.

The sample taken for sequencing was CD8+ T cells from PBMCs. The TCR was taken from a human donor in good health (CMV status not recorded). Some clones in this sample may be carry-over from other donors' samples.

CDR3: CASSPGTGGVETQYF. The CDR3 DNA is TGTGCCAGCAGCCCGGGGACAGGGGGAGTGGAGACCCAGTACTTC. This chain connects TRBV7-2 to TRBJ2-5, with 11 bases matching TRBD1. The germline V gene encodes CDR1 SGHTA and CDR2 FQGNSA. After removal of 5 bases from V and 5 bases from J, the junction contained 7 bases not matched to a gene. The CDR3 runs to 15 residues.